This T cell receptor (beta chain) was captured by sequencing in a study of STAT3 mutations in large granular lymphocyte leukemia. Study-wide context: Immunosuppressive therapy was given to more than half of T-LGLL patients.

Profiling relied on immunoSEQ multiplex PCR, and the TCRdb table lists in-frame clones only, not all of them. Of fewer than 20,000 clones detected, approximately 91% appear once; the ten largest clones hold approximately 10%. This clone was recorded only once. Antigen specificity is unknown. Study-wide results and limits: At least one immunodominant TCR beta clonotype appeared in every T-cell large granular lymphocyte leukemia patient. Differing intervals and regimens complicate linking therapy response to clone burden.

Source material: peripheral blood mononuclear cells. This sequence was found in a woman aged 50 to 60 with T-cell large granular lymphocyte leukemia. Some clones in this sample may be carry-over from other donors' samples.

CDR3 loop: CASSLGGGGPQHF. The DNA for the CDR3 is TGCGCCAGCAGCTTGGGCGGGGGAGGGCCCCAGCATTTT. The chain recombines TRBV5-1 with TRBJ1-5; D perhaps matches TRBD1 (5 bases). Per the germline V gene, CDR1 is SGHRS and CDR2 is YFSETQ. This CDR3 contains 13 residues. The V end was cut by 0 bases, the J end by 9 bases, with 10 bases between.